This T cell receptor beta chain was found in a study of metastatic and nonmetastatic thyroid tumors. Across the study: Repertoire data that came from the blood and tumor or nodule tissue of malignant and benign thyroid patients were compared.

All patients were treatment-naive before thyroid surgery. This clone was detected only a few times. TCRdb re-analyzed the PCR reads using MiXCR. Of 90,000 or so clones listed, 8.6% were seen once; the top ten hold around 8.5%. V gave up 5 bases and J gave up 2 bases, with 12 bases separating them. CDR3 length: 15 amino acids. CDR1 is SGHTA and CDR2 is FQGTGA in the germline V gene. The clonotype comes from a female donor with papillary thyroid cancer or a benign thyroid nodule (not recorded which). Some clones in this sample may be carry-over from other donors' samples. V usage is TRBV7-3 and J usage is TRBJ2-2; D ambiguous. The sequencing sample was made of blood. CDR3 bases: TGTGCCAGCAGCGAGAAAGGACCTAACACCGGGGAGCTGTTTTTT. It yields the protein CASSEKGPNTGELFF.